These T cell receptor beta chains were read from a single sample in a study of T cells in Graves' hyperthyroidism and ophthalmopathy. Each CDR3 protein gets one entry after TCRdb re-called the multiplex PCR reads with MiXCR. This repertoire shows hundreds of thousands of distinct CDR3 sequences, 14% to 15% found once; its top ten account for less than 15%. The sequenced sample was blood. All receptors derive from a man aged 18 to 35 with Graves' ophthalmopathy. Each CDR3 is given without its conserved first and last residue. The order of the fields is clone size, V gene, CDR3 length, CDR3 protein. The size field is filled for only some rows; it gives once, few, many or a size class.

many | TRBV24-1 | 13 | ATSDLRGGTNEQF
many | TRBV11-2 | 12 | ASSLAGNNQPQH
- | TRBV7-2 | 14 | ASSQVGDNSGNTIH
- | TRBV19 | 12 | ASSKSVSYNEQF
few | TRBV10-1 | 12 | ATEHTREDTEAF
few | TRBV11-3 | 13 | ASSGPGPSYNEQF
many | TRBV11-2 | 12 | ASSPWQSSYEQY
few | TRBV3-1 | 13 | ASSQGSSGTAEQY
few | TRBV19 | 10 | ASSTQGIRAF
many | TRBV20-1 | 10 | SAVGRTGEQY
many | TRBV7-6 | 14 | ASSTLRSGLGNEQF
few | TRBV6-5 | 16 | ASSYSIGTDSGANVLT
- | TRBV24-1 | 12 | ATSDGGANYGYT
many | TRBV5-1 | 13 | ASSLGTSGTETQY